The rows below give T cell receptor beta chains drawn from one sample of a study of T cell repertoires in cytomegalovirus infection. The antigens of these receptors remain unknown. TCRdb reprocessed the reads via MiXCR and lists one record per CDR3 protein. This table holds 60,000 to 75,000 distinct CDR3 sequences, around 30% found once. The input for sequencing was CD8+ T cells from cultured PBMCs, taken from culture after CMV antigen stimulation. Receptors were obtained from a human donor in good health (CMV status not recorded). Some clones in this sample may be carry-over from other donors' samples. Each CDR3 is given with its conserved first and last residue. The D gene is left open where the match is weak. Not all rows give a size; the values are once, few, many and, for expanded clones, a class.

TRBJ2-3 . TRBV20-1 few TGCAGACCATACGAGGATAGCACAGATACGCAGTATTTT CRPYEDSTDTQYF
TRBJ1-2 . TRBV4-2 . TGTGCCAGCAGCCAAGATCCGAGCGTCGGAAATGGCTACACCTTC CASSQDPSVGNGYTF
TRBJ1-1 . TRBV6-7 . TGTGCCAGCAGTTTTCTCGAGGCTGTCGCTGAAGCTTTCTTT CASSFLEAVAEAFF
TRBJ1-1 TRBD1 TRBV6-1 . TGTGCCAGCAGAATGGGACAGGGAACGGGGACTGAAGCTTTCTTT CASRMGQGTGTEAFF
TRBJ2-5 TRBD2 TRBV6-6 . TGTGCCAGCAAAAGAGGCGCCGGGACTAGCGGGTGGACTCAAGAGACCCAGTACTTC CASKRGAGTSGWTQETQYF
TRBJ2-1 TRBD2 TRBV2 . TGTGCCAGCAGTTTTAGCGGGAGGGCCGCTGAGCAGTTCTTC CASSFSGRAAEQFF
TRBJ2-2 TRBD2 TRBV19 . TGTGCCAGTAGTATTCCCAGCACGGGAGGGCCCCACGGGGAGCTGTTTTTT CASSIPSTGGPHGELFF
TRBJ2-5 . TRBV7-8 many TGTGCCAGCAGCTTAGGTCGGCAGCAAGAGACCCAGTACTTC CASSLGRQQETQYF
TRBJ1-5 TRBD1 TRBV25-1 few TGTGCCAGCAGTGAGGACAGGGTGGGGAATCAGCCCCAGCATTTT CASSEDRVGNQPQHF
TRBJ2-7 . TRBV12-3/TRBV12-4 . TGTGCCAGCAGTTTTCAGTCAGGAGGGACTGGGGTGTACTTC CASSFQSGGTGVYF
TRBJ2-1 TRBD2 TRBV7-6 . TGTGCCAGCAGCTCAGGGACTAGCGAACTCTTC CASSSGTSELF
TRBJ1-3 . TRBV7-2 . TGTGCCAGCAGCCCCAGACAGGAGAACCGTGGAAACACCATATATTTT CASSPRQENRGNTIYF
TRBJ2-7 . TRBV20-1 few TGCAGTGCTAGGGTGGGTAGGGGCTACGAGCAGTACTTC CSARVGRGYEQYF
TRBJ2-2 . TRBV19 few TGTGCCAGTAGCCCTTCCGGGCCCGGGGAGCTGTTTTTT CASSPSGPGELFF
TRBJ1-6 . TRBV6-2/TRBV6-3 few TGTGCCAGCAGCCTCGATTCACCCCTCCACTTT CASSLDSPLHF
TRBJ2-7 . TRBV28 . TGTGCCAGCAGTGCTTCGACAGTAATCTCCTACGAGCAGTACTTC CASSASTVISYEQYF
TRBJ1-5 . TRBV30 . TGTGCCTGGACCGCTGGGGCCGGGCAGCCCCAGCATTTT CAWTAGAGQPQHF